These T cell receptor beta chains were read from a single sample in a study of blood T cells in healthy people across ages. TCRdb re-called the 5' RACE reads with MiXCR, one entry per CDR3 protein. Counted here are 600,000 to 1,000,000 distinct CDR3 sequences, 58% occurring once; the ten biggest clones make up around 22%. The sequencing sample was made of blood. These receptors all stem from a man younger than 45 in good health. CDR3s include the opening cysteine and the closing phenylalanine or tryptophan. D genes are given only for firm matches. The size entry is marked missing in some rows and otherwise reads once, few, many or a size class.

d_call j_call clone_size v_call cdr3_nt cdr3_aa
. TRBJ2-1 . TRBV6-2/TRBV6-3 TGTGCCAGCACCTCCCGCGAGGGGGAGCAGTTCTTC CASTSREGEQFF
. TRBJ1-5 . TRBV20-1 TGCAGTGCTAGAGATATGTCCGATCAGCCCCAGCATTTT CSARDMSDQPQHF
. TRBJ2-5 . TRBV4-2 TGTGCCAGCAGCCAGGTGGGATGGGGGGGCTCGCAAGAGACCCAGTACTTC CASSQVGWGGSQETQYF
. TRBJ2-3 . TRBV4-3 TGCGCCAGCAGCCAAGGGCGGGTCGAGGCGGTCAGCACAGATACGCAGTATTTT CASSQGRVEAVSTDTQYF
TRBD1 TRBJ1-5 . TRBV27 TGTGCCAGCAGGGGGACAGGGCTGTCTCCGAGCAATCAGCCCCAGCATTTT CASRGTGLSPSNQPQHF
TRBD1 TRBJ1-5 . TRBV6-2/TRBV6-3 TGTGCCAGCACAAGAGAGACAGGGGTGGGTCAGCCCCAGCATTTT CASTRETGVGQPQHF
. TRBJ2-7 . TRBV4-1 TGCGCCAGCAGCCAAGAGACCCGGAGCTCCTACGAGCAGTACTTC CASSQETRSSYEQYF
. TRBJ2-4 few TRBV5-4 TGTGCCAGCAGCTTGGAAGCAGGCGGCAAAAACATTCAGTACTTC CASSLEAGGKNIQYF
. TRBJ2-1 . TRBV7-2 TGTGCCAGCAGCATAGGCACTGGCTCCTACAATGAGCAGTTCTTC CASSIGTGSYNEQFF
. TRBJ2-1 . TRBV28 TGTGCCAGTCTAGGTTTGTCGGTTTACAATGAGCAGTTCTTC CASLGLSVYNEQFF
. TRBJ2-5 . TRBV6-6 TGTGCCAGCAGTTACCCCGAACAGGTCAAGCAGTACTTC CASSYPEQVKQYF
. TRBJ2-7 . TRBV3-1 TGTGCCAGCAGCCAAGAGCCCCCGGCGAACTACGAGCAGTACTTC CASSQEPPANYEQYF
. TRBJ2-5 . TRBV12-3/TRBV12-4 TGTGCCAGCAGTTTTAAATTGGCGGGCGGATACTACAATGAGCAGTACTTC CASSFKLAGGYYNEQYF
. TRBJ2-7 . TRBV6-5 TGTGCCAGCAGTTATGATCACGGCTCCTACGAGCAGTACTTC CASSYDHGSYEQYF
TRBD2 TRBJ2-7 . TRBV4-3 TGCGCCAGCAGCCAAGATACGGGACTAGCTTACGAGCAGTACTTC CASSQDTGLAYEQYF
. TRBJ2-5 . TRBV14 TGTGCCAGCAGCCAAGAAACAGGGTTCGAGACCCAGTACTTC CASSQETGFETQYF
TRBD2 TRBJ2-7 . TRBV7-9 TGTGCCAGCGAAGGAGGGATGGGGACTACTTTTTACGAGCAGTACTTC CASEGGMGTTFYEQYF
TRBD1 TRBJ1-5 . TRBV2 TGTGCCAGCAGTGTTACAGGGGTAGGCAATCAGCCCCAGCATTTT CASSVTGVGNQPQHF
TRBD1 TRBJ1-2 . TRBV27 TGTGCCAGCAGCAAAGGACAGGGCCGACTCTATGGCTACACCTTC CASSKGQGRLYGYTF
. TRBJ2-7 . TRBV7-9 TGTGCCAGCAGCTTAGGATCCGGGAGTGGCTACGAGCAGTACTTC CASSLGSGSGYEQYF
. TRBJ1-1 . TRBV7-6 TGTGCCAGCAGCGTAGGTGGGCTGGGCACTGAAGCTTTCTTT CASSVGGLGTEAFF
. TRBJ2-7 . TRBV30 TGTGCCTGGGGCGGGGATTCCTACGAGCAGTACTTC CAWGGDSYEQYF
TRBD1 TRBJ1-1 . TRBV7-9 TGTGCCAGCAGCTCCCGACAGGGTTTGAGAACTGAAGCTTTCTTT CASSSRQGLRTEAFF
. TRBJ1-4 . TRBV7-2 TGTGCCAGCAGCTTAATCTCGAACTCTAATGAAAAACTGTTTTTT CASSLISNSNEKLFF
. TRBJ2-7 . TRBV7-9 TGTGCGTCCCGAGCGTCGTCCCTGGGGGAGCAGTACTTC CASRASSLGEQYF
. TRBJ1-1 . TRBV29-1 TGCAGCGTTGCCTTTACCGGGACACCTAACACTGAAGCTTTCTTT CSVAFTGTPNTEAFF
. TRBJ2-3 few TRBV29-1 TGCAGCGTTTACGGTCGCTTGGATACGCAGTATTTT CSVYGRLDTQYF
. TRBJ2-1 . TRBV11-1 TGTGCCAGCAGATTCCCCGGGGACAATGAGCAGTTCTTC CASRFPGDNEQFF
. TRBJ2-3 . TRBV15 TGTGCCACCAGCAGATCTACAGATACGCAGTATTTT CATSRSTDTQYF
TRBD2 TRBJ2-5 . TRBV29-1 TGCAGCGTTGGTAGCGGGGGGACCGAGACCCAGTACTTC CSVGSGGTETQYF
. TRBJ2-7 . TRBV7-2 TGTGCCAGCAGCTTAGCCGGGCAGGGAATGGGCTACGAGCAGTACTTC CASSLAGQGMGYEQYF
. TRBJ2-7 few TRBV7-9 TGTGCCAGCAGCTCCCCGGTCAGCTCCTACGAGCAGTACTTC CASSSPVSSYEQYF
. TRBJ2-5 few TRBV7-2 TGTGCCAGCAGCTTAGTGCTGTTAGTTGAGCAGTACTTC CASSLVLLVEQYF
TRBD1 TRBJ2-1 . TRBV24-1 TGTGCCACCAGCTCCTGGGACAGCTCCTACAATGAGCAGTTCTTC CATSSWDSSYNEQFF
TRBD1 TRBJ2-3 many TRBV9 TGTGCCAGCAGCCCTCGGACAGGAGGAGGCGATACGCAGTATTTT CASSPRTGGGDTQYF
. TRBJ1-2 few TRBV7-9 TGTGCCACGCCCTCAGGGGAATCCGCCGGCTACACCTTC CATPSGESAGYTF
. TRBJ1-6 . TRBV11-2 TGTGCCAGCAGCTTAAACCCGGGGGGTTCACCCCTCCACTTT CASSLNPGGSPLHF
. TRBJ2-7 . TRBV10-3 TGTGCCATCCGGACAGATACGACGTACGAGCAGTACTTC CAIRTDTTYEQYF
TRBD1 TRBJ1-6 few TRBV20-1 TGCAGTGCTGCCACGACAGGGTACGAACTCCATTCACCCCTCCACTTT CSAATTGYELHSPLHF
. TRBJ1-5 . TRBV28 TGTGCCAGCAGTTTCTCCTTCTACGGAGGGCATTTT CASSFSFYGGHF
TRBD1 TRBJ1-2 . TRBV6-5 TGTGCCAGCAGTTACTCGCAGGGGGCGGAAGGCTACACCTTC CASSYSQGAEGYTF
. TRBJ2-3 . TRBV4-3 TGCGCCAGCAGCCCCGAGTCCTTGTCAGATACGCAGTATTTT CASSPESLSDTQYF